The rows below give T cell receptor beta chains drawn from one sample of a study of blood T cell repertoires in COVID-19. Here immunoSEQ multiplex PCR was the method, and the copy in TCRdb shows in-frame clones only, minus some. This sample has roughly 110,000 clones, with 75% to 95% found just once. Sequenced sample: peripheral blood. The receptor set was obtained from a woman in her thirties with acute or convalescent COVID-19. CDR3s include the opening cysteine and the closing phenylalanine or tryptophan. A D gene is named only where the DNA matches it firmly. Where a row states a size, it is once, few, many or the class of an expanded clone; other rows omit it.

>-|15|-|TRBJ1-4|TRBV4-3
TGCGCCAGCAGCCAAGATGAAGCGAGCAATGAAAAACTGTTTTTT
CASSQDEASNEKLFF
>-|15|TRBD1|TRBJ2-1|TRBV7-3
TGTGCCAGCAGCCTCGACAGGGATTCACACAATGAGCAGTTCTTC
CASSLDRDSHNEQFF
>-|17|TRBD2|TRBJ2-3|TRBV7-2
TGTGCCAGCAGCCTACTTCGAACTAGCGGGAGCACAGATACGCAGTATTTT
CASSLLRTSGSTDTQYF
>-|11|-|TRBJ2-7|TRBV9
TGTGCCAGCAGTAGCGGTTACGAGCAGTACTTC
CASSSGYEQYF
>-|13|TRBD1|TRBJ1-5|TRBV29-1
TGCAGCGTGGGGACAGGGGGAGCTCAGCCCCAGCATTTT
CSVGTGGAQPQHF
>-|14|TRBD1|TRBJ2-5|TRBV3-1/TRBV3-2
TGTGCCAGCAGCAAGGGGGCAGGGAAAGAGACCCAGTACTTC
CASSKGAGKETQYF
>-|16|-|TRBJ1-3|TRBV11-2
TGTGCCAGCAGCGTACTGCAGGGGCGCTCTGGAAACACCATATATTTT
CASSVLQGRSGNTIYF
>-|15|-|TRBJ2-1|TRBV28
TGTGCCAGCAGTTTATTGACTAGTTTTAACAATGAGCAGTTCTTC
CASSLLTSFNNEQFF
>-|13|TRBD1|TRBJ1-2|TRBV12-3/TRBV12-4
TGTGCCAGCAGCACAGGGGCTGGCTATGGCTACACCTTC
CASSTGAGYGYTF
>few|17|TRBD1|TRBJ2-5|TRBV30
TGTGCCTGGAGTGTAAAGGGGGCTCTACTTAGTGGGGAGACCCAGTACTTC
CAWSVKGALLSGETQYF
>-|16|TRBD1|TRBJ1-6|TRBV4-1
TGCGCCAGCAGCAGCGGGACAGGGGGATCTAATTCACCCCTCCACTTT
CASSSGTGGSNSPLHF
>-|15|-|TRBJ1-6|TRBV4-1
TGCGCCAGCAGCCGGGACAACCGATCTTGGACACCCCTCCACTTT
CASSRDNRSWTPLHF
>-|15|TRBD1|TRBJ1-6|TRBV6-2/TRBV6-3
TGTGCCAGCAGTCCCAGGGGGTCCTATAATTCACCCCTCCACTTT
CASSPRGSYNSPLHF
>-|15|TRBD1|TRBJ1-2|TRBV11-2
TGTGCCAGCAGCTTAGGATCAGGGGGCTTCTATGGCTACACCTTC
CASSLGSGGFYGYTF
>-|14|-|TRBJ2-5|TRBV15
TGTGCCACCAGCACCCGAGGGGGGGGAGAGACCCAGTACTTC
CATSTRGGGETQYF
>once|15|-|TRBJ1-1|TRBV9
TGTGCCAGCAGCGTAGAGGGCAGGGGGAACACTGAAGCTTTCTTT
CASSVEGRGNTEAFF
>-|14|TRBD1|TRBJ2-7|TRBV5-6
TGTGCCAGCAGCCCACAGGGGGCGTCCGGCAGGCAGTACTTC
CASSPQGASGRQYF
>-|14|-|TRBJ1-2|TRBV28
TGTGCCAGCAGAAACGAAGGACTCAACTATGGCTACACCTTC
CASRNEGLNYGYTF
>-|11|-|TRBJ1-1|TRBV19
TGTGCCAGTAGTCAGACAGTTGAAGCTTTCTTT
CASSQTVEAFF
>-|14|-|TRBJ1-2|TRBV4-3
TGCGCCAGCAGCCCCCGCCACAGAGACCTGGGCTACACCTTC
CASSPRHRDLGYTF
>-|16|TRBD2|TRBJ2-5|TRBV27
TGTGCCAGCAGTTTTGGAGCGGGGGGCCAGGGGGAGACCCAGTACTTC
CASSFGAGGQGETQYF
>-|14|-|TRBJ1-2|TRBV11-3
TGTGCCAGCAGCTTAGATCAGGGTACCTATGGCTACACCTTC
CASSLDQGTYGYTF
>-|14|TRBD2|TRBJ2-5|TRBV14
TGTGCCAGCAGCCTTACCGGGACTAGGAAGACCCAGTACTTC
CASSLTGTRKTQYF
>-|15|-|TRBJ1-1|TRBV9
TGTGCCAGCAGCGTAGCTGGGGCAGGGGCCACTGAAGCTTTCTTT
CASSVAGAGATEAFF
>-|15|-|TRBJ2-7|TRBV6-5
TGTGCCAGCAGTTACGATCGCGAATTGACCTACGAGCAGTACTTC
CASSYDRELTYEQYF
>-|15|TRBD1|TRBJ1-5|TRBV24-1
TGTGCCACCAGTGGGACAGGGGAGCCGGATCAGCCCCAGCATTTT
CATSGTGEPDQPQHF
>-|13|-|TRBJ1-5|TRBV11-2
TGTGCCAGCAGCTTAGTTGAGCGGCAGCCCCAGCATTTT
CASSLVERQPQHF
>-|14|-|TRBJ1-1|TRBV4-3
TGCGCCAGCAGCCTGACAGTGGTGAACACTGAAGCTTTCTTT
CASSLTVVNTEAFF
>-|14|TRBD1|TRBJ1-1|TRBV5-1
TGCGCCAGCACCCGGAGGGACAGGAACACTGAAGCTTTCTTT
CASTRRDRNTEAFF
>once|16|-|TRBJ1-4|TRBV7-9
TGTGCCAGCAGCTTAAGGGCGGGAGAGACTAATGAAAAACTGTTTTTT
CASSLRAGETNEKLFF
>-|14|TRBD1|TRBJ1-2|TRBV5-5
TGTGCCAGCAGCTCTCCCGGACAGGGGTTTGGCTACACCTTC
CASSSPGQGFGYTF
>-|18|-|TRBJ1-1|TRBV18
TGTGCCAGCTCACCCGACATGAATAATCGATGGGGGGACACTGAAGCTTTCTTT
CASSPDMNNRWGDTEAFF
>-|18|TRBD2|TRBJ2-1|TRBV28
TGTGCCACACTCTTGATAAAGTCGACCGGGACTAGCCGCTATGAGCAGTTCTTC
CATLLIKSTGTSRYEQFF
>-|14|-|TRBJ2-4|TRBV11-2
TGTGCCAGCAGCCGGATGCAGGGTGGGAACATTCAGTACTTC
CASSRMQGGNIQYF
>-|16|-|TRBJ1-6|TRBV7-8
TGTGCCAGCAGCTTCTCAGCCGGGGGGCTATCCTCACCCCTCCACTTT
CASSFSAGGLSSPLHF
>-|15|TRBD1|TRBJ2-3|TRBV3-1/TRBV3-2
TGTGCCAGCAGTCAGGGACAGGCGAGCACAGATACGCAGTATTTT
CASSQGQASTDTQYF